Described below is a single TCR beta chain sequence and its context. This clone appeared a few times. The specificity of this receptor is unknown. Qualities for individual bases were not recorded, and no much larger clone is one base off. The entire amount of isolated RNA was reverse transcribed using the High Capacity cDNA Reverse Transcription Kit, so the sequenced TCRB transcripts were expressed ones. Naive, central memory and regulatory T cell samples underwent deep immunoSEQ sequencing, averaging about 3.57 million total reads per sample. After sorted cells were lysed in RLT buffer, RNA was extracted with DNase-treated RNeasy Micro or Mini kits, with the choice depending on cell number. To prevent cross-contamination, each cell subset was processed individually, whereas patient and healthy donor samples were processed jointly. TCRB sequences were amplified from cDNA with the immunoSEQ multiplex PCR, producing 87-bp fragments spanning the CDR3 region. Sequencing of the amplicons was performed on the Illumina HiSeq platform. The study's own analysis went as follows. Synthetic template baselines were used to correct PCR bias computationally, reads within Hamming distance 2 were collapsed together, and singletons that could not be merged were discarded. Reads were aligned against IMGT to assign V, D and J genes, CDR3 length and insertions or deletions at six rearrangement sites. Clonotype counts were normalized to sorted cell number within each subset before computing true diversity and Gini coefficients with the tcR R package. The overlap coefficient, calculated on TCRB nucleotide sequences, was used to measure repertoire sharing. Out-of-frame TCRB sequences from naive cells were analyzed to stand in for the pre-selection repertoire. The table comes from immuneACCESS by way of TCRdb, which keeps in-frame sequences with V and J called. Part of the clones is missing from these tables; in studies checked, under half for an unresolved V gene and the rest for unknown reasons. That table gives V, J and clone size, and the DNA gave D and trimming. This sample holds more than 300,000 clones; 10% to 15% were observed only once. The top ten constitute roughly 0.017% of the sample.

This sample stems from a study of beta chain features in type 1 diabetes (dated by TCRdb to 2017 to 2018). For context, the study as a whole: Patients and healthy donors did not differ in mean age, gender distribution, total cell number or subset yield. Across all samples, almost 110 million sorted cells were examined, and cell number per subset correlated strongly with RNA yield. The study compared the TCRB repertoires of sorted circulating CD4+ T cell subsets in recently diagnosed type 1 diabetes patients with those in matched healthy donors. Regulatory and stem cell-like memory subsets were isolated from only 8 patients and about eight healthy donors, whereas naive and central memory subsets came from all 30 or so donors. General conclusions and limits of the study: PCR might favor shorter templates, but patient and control samples were amplified and corrected together, so any skew would affect both groups equally. Because cDNA was sequenced instead of genomic DNA, highly expressing activated cells could be over-represented, though the groups showed no difference in activation or CD3 levels. In all four CD4+ subsets, TCRB CDR3 length was moderately but significantly shorter in type 1 diabetes patients. At VDJ recombination sites, patients with type 1 diabetes made fewer insertions and deleted more nucleotides, a pattern implying thymic rearrangement abnormalities. Because small numbers of individuals were included in the HLA sub-analyses, any influence of HLA type on TCRB rearrangement was left unresolved. Naive, central memory and regulatory TCRB repertoires appeared more similar among patients than among healthy donors.

From each donor, a single peripheral blood sample of about 100 mL on average was drawn into heparinised tubes. Using a panel that included CD45RO, CCR7, CD25, CD127, CD95 and CD27, naive, central memory, regulatory and stem cell-like memory CD4+ T cells were sorted on a BD FACSAria II. Every sorted population had a purity above 95%. PBMCs were separated immediately by Lymphoprep density gradient centrifugation and were stained directly, without being cultured. So that batch effects would be minimized, each experiment stained and sorted samples in pairs, pairing one healthy donor with one patient. The germline ends are 10 bases apart after V is trimmed by 0 bases and J by 7 bases. CDR1 and CDR2 were assigned from the germline V gene as SQVTM and ANQGSEA. Its CDR3 holds 13 amino acids, cysteine through phenylalanine. The only DNA kept is the CDR3, 39 bases in frame from the first base.

The source is a man aged 18-30 years in good health. This chain is built from TRBV29-1 and TRBJ2-1, with no confidently assigned D gene. Sequenced input: naive CD4+ T cells from blood. The sample's cell subset or site label is to be understood as: true naive CD4+ T cells. The sequence in DNA is TGCAGCGTTGAAGACCAACGGGTGAATGAGCAGTTCTTC. This codes for CSVEDQRVNEQFF.